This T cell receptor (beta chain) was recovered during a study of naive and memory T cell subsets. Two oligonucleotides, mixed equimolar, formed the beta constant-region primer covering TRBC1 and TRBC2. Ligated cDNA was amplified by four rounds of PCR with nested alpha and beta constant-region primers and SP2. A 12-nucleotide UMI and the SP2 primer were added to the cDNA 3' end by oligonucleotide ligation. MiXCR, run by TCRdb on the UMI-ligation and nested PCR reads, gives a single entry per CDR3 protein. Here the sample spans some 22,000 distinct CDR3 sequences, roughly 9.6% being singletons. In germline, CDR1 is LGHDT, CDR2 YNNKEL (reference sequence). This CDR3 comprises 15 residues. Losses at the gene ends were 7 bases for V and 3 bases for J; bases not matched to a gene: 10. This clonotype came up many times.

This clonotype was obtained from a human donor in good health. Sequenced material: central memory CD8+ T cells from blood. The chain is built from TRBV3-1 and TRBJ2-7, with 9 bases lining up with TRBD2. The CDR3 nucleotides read TGTGCCAGCAATAATATCGCGGGAGGGTTCTACGAGCAGTACTTC. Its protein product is CASNNIAGGFYEQYF.